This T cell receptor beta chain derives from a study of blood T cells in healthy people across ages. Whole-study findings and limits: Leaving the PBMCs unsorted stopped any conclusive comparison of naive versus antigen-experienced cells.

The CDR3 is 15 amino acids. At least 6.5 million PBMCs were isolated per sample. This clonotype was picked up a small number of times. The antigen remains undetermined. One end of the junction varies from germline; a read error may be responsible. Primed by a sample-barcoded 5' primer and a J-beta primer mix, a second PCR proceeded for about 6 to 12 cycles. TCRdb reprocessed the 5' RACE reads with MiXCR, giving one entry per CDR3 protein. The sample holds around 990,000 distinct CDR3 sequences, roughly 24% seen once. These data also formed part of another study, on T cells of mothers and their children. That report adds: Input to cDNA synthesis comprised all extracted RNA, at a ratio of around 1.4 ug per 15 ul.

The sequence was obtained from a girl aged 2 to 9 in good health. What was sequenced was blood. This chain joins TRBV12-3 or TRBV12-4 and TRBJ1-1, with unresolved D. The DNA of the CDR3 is TGTGCCAGCCGTTTGACCGGGTCTGGGTTCACTGAAGCTTTCTTT. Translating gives CASRLTGSGFTEAFF.